These T cell receptor beta chains were read from a single sample in a study of T cell changes during pregnancy in multiple sclerosis. Sequencing used immunoSEQ multiplex PCR; TCRdb keeps in-frame clones, though not all of them. The sample yields around 80,000 clones, 94% seen once. The source was peripheral blood, collected in the second trimester of pregnancy. The receptor source for this set is a female donor in good health, enrolled as a control in a pregnancy study. The CDR3 runs from the conserved cysteine through the conserved F or W. D genes are given only for firm matches. Only part of the rows carry a size: once, few, many, or a class if the clone is expanded.

V gene	clone size	D gene	J gene	CDR3 DNA	CDR3 protein
TRBV4-2	-	-	TRBJ2-2	TGTGCCAGCAGCCAAACGACGTACAGTTTCACCGGGGAGCTGTTTTTT	CASSQTTYSFTGELFF
TRBV5-1	-	TRBD2	TRBJ2-1	TGCGCCAGCAGCTATGGGACTAGCGGGAGTTTAAGGAATGAGCAGTTCTTC	CASSYGTSGSLRNEQFF
TRBV28	-	TRBD1	TRBJ2-7	TGTGCCAGCAGTTTGAAGAGGGGGCTGTACGAGCAGTACTTC	CASSLKRGLYEQYF
TRBV28	-	-	TRBJ2-7	TGTGCCAGCAGTTCCCCGCGAGGGGGATCCTACGAGCAGTACTTC	CASSSPRGGSYEQYF
TRBV5-1	-	TRBD1	TRBJ2-7	TGCGCCAGCAGCCCGACAGGGTCCTACGAGCAGTACTTC	CASSPTGSYEQYF
TRBV6-4	-	-	TRBJ2-2	TGTGCCAGCAGTGAAAGGGGTGACACCGGGGAGCTGTTTTTT	CASSERGDTGELFF
TRBV28	once	-	TRBJ1-1	TGTGCCAGCAGTTTTAGAAGGAGTATTATGAACACTGAAGCTTTCTTT	CASSFRRSIMNTEAFF
TRBV11-2	-	-	TRBJ1-2	TGTGCCAGCAGCTCCTCGGACAGCTATGGCTACACCTTC	CASSSSDSYGYTF
TRBV30	-	-	TRBJ1-4	TGTGCCGGTACAGGGAGGGGTGGAGAAAAACTGTTTTTT	CAGTGRGGEKLFF
TRBV7-9	few	-	TRBJ2-5	TGTGCCAGCAGCTCCACGAAGACAGCCCAAGAGACCCAGTACTTC	CASSSTKTAQETQYF
TRBV28	-	TRBD1	TRBJ1-1	TGTGCCAGCAGTTCACAGGGGCGATCCAACACTGAAGCTTTCTTT	CASSSQGRSNTEAFF
TRBV2	-	-	TRBJ2-2	TGTGCCAGCGCAGATCAGAACACCGGGGAGCTGTTTTTT	CASADQNTGELFF
TRBV5-1	-	TRBD1	TRBJ2-3	TGCGCCAGCAGCTTGGGAGGGGGCGCAGATACGCAGTATTTT	CASSLGGGADTQYF
TRBV7-2	-	-	TRBJ1-4	TGTGCCAGCACCGCCGGGGGGAAGACTTCAACTAATGAAAAACTGTTTTTT	CASTAGGKTSTNEKLFF
TRBV4-1	-	-	TRBJ2-7	TGCGCCAGCAGCCAAGATCATTTACAGGGCGGCGAGCAGTACTTC	CASSQDHLQGGEQYF
TRBV30	-	TRBD1	TRBJ1-2	TGTGCCTGGAGTGTAGGGACAGGGGATTACACCTTC	CAWSVGTGDYTF
TRBV5-1	-	-	TRBJ2-2	TGCGCCAGCAGCTTGGCTGGAGGCGCGAACACCGGGGAGCTGTTTTTT	CASSLAGGANTGELFF
TRBV4-2	-	TRBD2	TRBJ2-3	TGTGCCAGCAGCCGAGACACAGGACTAGCGGGAGGGCCGGTAGCCACGCAGTATTTT	CASSRDTGLAGGPVATQYF
TRBV2	-	-	TRBJ1-2	TGTGCCAGCAGCGCCCGCGGCGGGAACTATGGCTACACCTTC	CASSARGGNYGYTF